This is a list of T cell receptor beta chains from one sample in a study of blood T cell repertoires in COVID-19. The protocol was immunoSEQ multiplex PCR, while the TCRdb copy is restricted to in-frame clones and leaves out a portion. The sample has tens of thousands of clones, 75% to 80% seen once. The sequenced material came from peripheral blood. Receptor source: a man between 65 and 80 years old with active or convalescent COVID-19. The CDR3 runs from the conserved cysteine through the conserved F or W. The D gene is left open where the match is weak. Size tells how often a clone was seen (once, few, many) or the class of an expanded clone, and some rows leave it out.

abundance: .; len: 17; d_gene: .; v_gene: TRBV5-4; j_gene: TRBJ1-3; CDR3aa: CASSLQASGLSGNTIYF; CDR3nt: TGTGCCAGCAGCCTACAAGCTTCGGGACTCTCTGGAAACACCATATATTTT
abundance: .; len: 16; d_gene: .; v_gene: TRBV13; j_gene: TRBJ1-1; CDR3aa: CASSLRGSGLNTEAFF; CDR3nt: TGTGCCAGCAGCTTGAGGGGGAGTGGGCTGAACACTGAAGCTTTCTTT
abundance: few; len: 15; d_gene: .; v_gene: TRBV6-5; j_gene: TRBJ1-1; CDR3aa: CASSYGQVGNTEAFF; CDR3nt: TGTGCCAGCAGTTACGGCCAAGTTGGGAACACTGAAGCTTTCTTT
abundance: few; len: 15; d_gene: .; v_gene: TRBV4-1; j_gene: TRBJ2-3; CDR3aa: CASSQEVSTRGTQYF; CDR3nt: TGCGCCAGCAGCCAAGAGGTCAGCACACGGGGTACGCAGTATTTT
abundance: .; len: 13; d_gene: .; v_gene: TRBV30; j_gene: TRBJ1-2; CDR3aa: CAWSRREELGYTF; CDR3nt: TGTGCCTGGAGTAGGAGGGAGGAATTAGGCTACACCTTC
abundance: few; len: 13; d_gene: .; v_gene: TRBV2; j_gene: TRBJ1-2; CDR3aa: CASSEQGRAGYTF; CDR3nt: TGTGCCAGCAGTGAACAGGGCCGGGCTGGCTACACCTTC
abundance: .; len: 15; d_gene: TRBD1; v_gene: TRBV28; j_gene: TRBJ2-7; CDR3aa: CASSHRQGTAREQYF; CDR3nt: TGTGCCAGCAGTCATCGACAGGGGACGGCGCGGGAGCAGTACTTC
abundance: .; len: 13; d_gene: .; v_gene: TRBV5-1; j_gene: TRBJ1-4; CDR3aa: CASRFADNEKLFF; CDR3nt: TGCGCCAGCAGATTTGCAGATAATGAAAAACTGTTTTTT
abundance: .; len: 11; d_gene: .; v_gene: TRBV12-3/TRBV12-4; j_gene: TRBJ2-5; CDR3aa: CASSIQETQYF; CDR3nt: TGTGCCAGCAGTATACAAGAGACCCAGTACTTC
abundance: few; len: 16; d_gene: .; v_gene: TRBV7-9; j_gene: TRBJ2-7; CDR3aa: CASRWQVGGLVYEQYF; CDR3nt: TGTGCCAGCAGGTGGCAGGTTGGGGGCTTAGTCTACGAGCAGTACTTC
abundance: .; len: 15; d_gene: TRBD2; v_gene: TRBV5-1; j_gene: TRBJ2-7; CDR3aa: CASSFLAGGPYEQYF; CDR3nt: TGCGCCAGCAGCTTCCTAGCGGGGGGGCCCTACGAGCAGTACTTC
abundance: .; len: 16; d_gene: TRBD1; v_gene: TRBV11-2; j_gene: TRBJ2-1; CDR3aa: CASSLEGGRGYNEQFF; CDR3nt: TGTGCCAGCAGCTTAGAAGGTGGCAGGGGGTACAATGAGCAGTTCTTC
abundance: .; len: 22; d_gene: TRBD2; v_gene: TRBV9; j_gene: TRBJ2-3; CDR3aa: CASSSRPTYRWLAGSGTDTQYF; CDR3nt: TGTGCCAGCAGCTCCCGCCCCACATACAGGTGGCTAGCGGGGTCGGGTACAGATACGCAGTATTTT
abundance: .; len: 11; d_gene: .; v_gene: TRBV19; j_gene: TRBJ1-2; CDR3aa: CASSQVYGYTF; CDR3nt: TGTGCCAGTAGTCAGGTATATGGCTACACCTTC
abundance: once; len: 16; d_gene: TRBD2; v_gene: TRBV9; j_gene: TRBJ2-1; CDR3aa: CASSPSGGATYNEQFF; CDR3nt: TGTGCCAGCAGCCCCAGCGGGGGGGCGACCTACAATGAGCAGTTCTTC
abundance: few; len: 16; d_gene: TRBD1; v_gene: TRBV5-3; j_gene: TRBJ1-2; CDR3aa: CARSSQGTGVTIGYTF; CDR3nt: TGTGCCAGAAGCTCCCAAGGGACAGGGGTAACTATTGGCTACACCTTC
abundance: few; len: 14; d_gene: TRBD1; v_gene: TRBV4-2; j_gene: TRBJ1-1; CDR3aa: CASSQVRDRVGAFF; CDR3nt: TGTGCCAGCAGCCAAGTTCGGGACAGGGTCGGAGCTTTCTTT
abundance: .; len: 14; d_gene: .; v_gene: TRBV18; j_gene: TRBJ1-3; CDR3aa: CASSPGGYSDTIYF; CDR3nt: TGTGCCAGCTCACCAGGAGGGTATTCGGACACCATATATTTT
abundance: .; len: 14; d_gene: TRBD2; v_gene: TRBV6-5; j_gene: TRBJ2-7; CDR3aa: CASSRLADLYEQYF; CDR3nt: TGTGCCAGCAGCCGGCTAGCGGATCTCTACGAGCAGTACTTC
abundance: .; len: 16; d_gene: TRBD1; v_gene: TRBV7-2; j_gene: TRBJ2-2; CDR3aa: CASSSSGGPVTGELFF; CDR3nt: TGTGCCAGCAGCTCGTCAGGGGGCCCGGTCACCGGGGAGCTGTTTTTT
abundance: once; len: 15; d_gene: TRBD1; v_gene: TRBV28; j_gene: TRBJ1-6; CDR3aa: CASSPGDRENSPLHF; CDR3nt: TGTGCCAGCAGTCCGGGGGACAGGGAGAATTCACCCCTCCACTTT
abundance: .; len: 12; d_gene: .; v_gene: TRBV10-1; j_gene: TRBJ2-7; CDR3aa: CASSDQGGEQYF; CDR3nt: TGCGCCAGCAGTGATCAGGGGGGCGAGCAGTACTTC
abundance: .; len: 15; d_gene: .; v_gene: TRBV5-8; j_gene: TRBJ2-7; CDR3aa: CASRIPADPFGEQYF; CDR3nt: TGTGCCAGCAGAATCCCCGCGGATCCCTTTGGGGAGCAGTACTTC
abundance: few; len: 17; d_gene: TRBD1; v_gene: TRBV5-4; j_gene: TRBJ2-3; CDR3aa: CASSLNRGQDGTDTQYF; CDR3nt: TGTGCCAGCAGCTTGAATAGGGGGCAGGATGGCACAGATACGCAGTATTTT
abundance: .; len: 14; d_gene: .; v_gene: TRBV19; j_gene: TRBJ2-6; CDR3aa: CASSDQAGANVLTF; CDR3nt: TGTGCCAGTAGTGACCAGGCTGGGGCCAACGTCCTGACTTTC
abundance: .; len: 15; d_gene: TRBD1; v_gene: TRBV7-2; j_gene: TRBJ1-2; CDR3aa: CASSLLGTDLYGYTF; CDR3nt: TGTGCCAGCAGCTTATTAGGGACAGACCTATATGGCTACACCTTC
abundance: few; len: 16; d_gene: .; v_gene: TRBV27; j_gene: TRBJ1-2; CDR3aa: CASSLNAQAGWYGYTF; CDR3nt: TGTGCCAGCAGTTTGAACGCCCAAGCAGGGTGGTATGGCTACACCTTC
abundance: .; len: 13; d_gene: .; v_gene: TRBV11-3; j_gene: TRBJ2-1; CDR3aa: CASSITGGVEQFF; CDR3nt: TGTGCCAGCAGTATTACGGGGGGCGTTGAGCAGTTCTTC
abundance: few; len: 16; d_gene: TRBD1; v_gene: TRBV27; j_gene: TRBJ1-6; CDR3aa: CASSLLPGGRNSPLHF; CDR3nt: TGTGCCAGCAGTTTATTACCAGGGGGGCGGAATTCACCCCTCCACTTT
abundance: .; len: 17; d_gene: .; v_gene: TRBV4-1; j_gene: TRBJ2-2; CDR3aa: CASSQFALRVSNGELFF; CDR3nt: TGCGCCAGCAGCCAATTTGCCCTCCGGGTCTCGAACGGGGAGCTGTTTTTT
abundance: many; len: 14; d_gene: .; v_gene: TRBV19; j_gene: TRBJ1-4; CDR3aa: CASSIRQGSEKLFF; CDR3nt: TGTGCCAGTAGTATCCGCCAGGGAAGTGAAAAACTGTTTTTT
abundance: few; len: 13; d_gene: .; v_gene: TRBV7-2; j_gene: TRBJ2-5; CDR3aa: CASSLGQVETQYF; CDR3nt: TGTGCCAGCAGCTTAGGACAAGTGGAGACCCAGTACTTC
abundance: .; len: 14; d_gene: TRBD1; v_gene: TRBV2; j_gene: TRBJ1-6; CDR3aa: CASSAGQGNSPLHF; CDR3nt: TGTGCCAGCAGCGCAGGACAGGGTAATTCACCCCTCCACTTT
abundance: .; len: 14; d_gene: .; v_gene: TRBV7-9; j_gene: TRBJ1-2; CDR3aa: CASSLHGDGSGYTF; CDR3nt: TGTGCCAGCAGCTTACACGGCGACGGGAGCGGCTACACCTTC
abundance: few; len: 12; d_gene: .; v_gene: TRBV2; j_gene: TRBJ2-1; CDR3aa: CASRQALNEQFF; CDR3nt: TGTGCCAGTAGACAGGCTTTGAATGAGCAGTTCTTC
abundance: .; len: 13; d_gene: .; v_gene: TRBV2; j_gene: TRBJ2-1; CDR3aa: CASSRDIYNEQFF; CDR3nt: TGTGCCAGCTCCCGGGACATCTACAATGAGCAGTTCTTC
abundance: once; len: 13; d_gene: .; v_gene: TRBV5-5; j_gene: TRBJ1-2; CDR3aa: CASSSYGGEGYTF; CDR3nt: TGTGCCAGCAGCTCGTATGGAGGGGAAGGCTACACCTTC
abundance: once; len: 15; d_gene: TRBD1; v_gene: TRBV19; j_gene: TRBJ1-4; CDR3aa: CASSSGQGEGEKLFF; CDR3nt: TGTGCCAGTAGTAGCGGACAGGGGGAAGGTGAAAAACTGTTTTTT
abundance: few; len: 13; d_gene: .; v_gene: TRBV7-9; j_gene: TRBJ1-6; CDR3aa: CASSKTTDSPLHF; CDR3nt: TGTGCCAGCAGCAAAACAACAGATTCACCCCTCCACTTT
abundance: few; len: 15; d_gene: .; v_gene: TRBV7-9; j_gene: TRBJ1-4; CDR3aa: CASSLGGSTNEKLFF; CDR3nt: TGTGCCAGCAGCTTAGGGGGCTCAACTAATGAAAAACTGTTTTTT
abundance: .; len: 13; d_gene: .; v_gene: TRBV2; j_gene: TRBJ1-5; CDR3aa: CATSGGSGQPQHF; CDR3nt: TGTGCCACCTCGGGGGGGTCGGGTCAGCCCCAGCATTTT
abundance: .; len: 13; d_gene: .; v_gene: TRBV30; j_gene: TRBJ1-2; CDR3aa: CAWIQAAPYGYTF; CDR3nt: TGTGCCTGGATACAGGCCGCCCCCTATGGCTACACCTTC
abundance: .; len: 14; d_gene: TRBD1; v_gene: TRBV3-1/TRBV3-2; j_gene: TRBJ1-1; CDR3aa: CASSSRTGRLEAFF; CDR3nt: TGTGCCAGCAGTTCCAGGACAGGCCGCCTTGAAGCTTTCTTT
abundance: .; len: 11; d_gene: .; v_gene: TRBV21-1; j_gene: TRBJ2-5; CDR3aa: CASRGRETQYF; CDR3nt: TGTGCCAGCAGGGGGAGAGAGACCCAGTACTTC
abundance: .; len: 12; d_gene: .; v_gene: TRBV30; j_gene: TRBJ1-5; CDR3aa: CASGQFNQPQHF; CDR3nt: TGTGCCTCAGGACAGTTCAATCAGCCCCAGCATTTT
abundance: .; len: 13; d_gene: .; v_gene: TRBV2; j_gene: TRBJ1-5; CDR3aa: CASSVTNNQPQHF; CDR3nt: TGTGCCAGCAGTGTGACTAACAATCAGCCCCAGCATTTT
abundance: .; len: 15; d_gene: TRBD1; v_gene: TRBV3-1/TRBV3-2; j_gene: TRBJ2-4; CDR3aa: CASSQDVTGGNIQYF; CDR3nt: TGTGCCAGCAGCCAAGATGTGACAGGGGGAAACATTCAGTACTTC
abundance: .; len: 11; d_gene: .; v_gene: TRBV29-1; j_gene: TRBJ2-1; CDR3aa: CSVAEGWTVFF; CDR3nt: TGCAGCGTTGCAGAGGGGTGGACAGTTTTCTTC
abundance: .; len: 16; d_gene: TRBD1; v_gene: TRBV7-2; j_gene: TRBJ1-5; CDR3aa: CASSSGQGMVNQPQHF; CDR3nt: TGTGCCAGCAGCTCGGGACAGGGGATGGTCAATCAGCCCCAGCATTTT
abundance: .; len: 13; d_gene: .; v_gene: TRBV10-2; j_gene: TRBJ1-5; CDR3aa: CASTPVGLGAQHF; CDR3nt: TGCGCCAGCACCCCGGTAGGGCTCGGGGCCCAGCATTTT
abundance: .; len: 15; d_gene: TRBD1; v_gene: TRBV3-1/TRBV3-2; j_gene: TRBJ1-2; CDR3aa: CASSQGGRGPNGYTF; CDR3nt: TGTGCCAGCAGCCAAGGGGGCAGGGGGCCTAATGGCTACACCTTC
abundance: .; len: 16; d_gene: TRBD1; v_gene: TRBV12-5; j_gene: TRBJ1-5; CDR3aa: CASGLHDRGWNQPQHF; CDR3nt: TGTGCTAGTGGTTTGCACGACAGGGGCTGGAATCAGCCCCAGCATTTT